This TCR beta chain derives from a study of T cells in Graves' hyperthyroidism and ophthalmopathy. The CDR3 regions of TCR beta were amplified from RNA transcripts. The TCR CDR3 was amplified in a first-round RT-PCR using the HTBI primer set. TCRdb processed the multiplex PCR reads anew with MiXCR; each CDR3 protein has one entry. The table includes 690,000 or so distinct CDR3 sequences, over 15% detected once. The CDR3 extends over 15 amino acids. Trimming cost V 3 bases and J 0 bases, with 14 bases left between them. Germline lookup yields CDR1 DFQATT and CDR2 SNEGSKA (reference sequence). Sequenced material: blood. This receptor was taken from a woman in her forties or fifties with Graves' hyperthyroidism that later progressed to Graves' ophthalmopathy. The rearrangement links TRBV20-1 to TRBJ1-1; D unclear. The CDR3 spells CSARDQVLVNTEAFF. Here the CDR3 DNA reads TGCAGTGCTAGGGATCAGGTCCTTGTGAACACTGAAGCTTTCTTT.